This T cell receptor (beta chain) was documented in a study of shared clonotypes between healthy human individuals. Overall study: CD8 memory received one plate per donor, CD8 naive two, CD4 memory three and CD4 naive three. General observations from the study: The small donor group covered limited genetic and exposure diversity.

Naive CD8 cells comprised CD45RO-negative, CCR7-positively selected cells, excluding terminally differentiated effector memory CD45RA+ cells. Healthy adults negative for HIV, lacking recent acute infections or vaccinations, served as donors. The ends were cut back, 0 bases at V and 8 bases at J, with 7 bases in the middle. This CDR3 region has 13 residues. In germline, CDR1 is PRHDT, CDR2 FYEKMQ (reference sequence). Note on this clone: The antigen remains unidentified. A far larger clone differs by one base, so this is likely a read error. This same CDR3 is encoded by further DNA sequences in the sample.

Repertoires were generated with immunoSEQ multiplex PCR, while TCRdb's copy carries only in-frame clones and drops some. The data hold 550,000 to 750,000 clones, with 92% observed a single time. The source is a man aged 25 to 40 in good health. The sample comprised naive CD8+ T cells sorted from blood. This rearrangement joins TRBV13 to TRBJ1-4; no clear D. As DNA, the CDR3 is TGTGCCAGCAGCTTAGGGCCGGGGGAAAAACTGTTTTTT. Translation gives CASSLGPGEKLFF.